This passage covers 8 T cell receptor beta chains from one sample sequenced in a study of shared clonotypes between healthy human individuals. Here immunoSEQ multiplex PCR was the method, and the copy in TCRdb shows in-frame clones only, minus some. The repertoire holds about 470,000 clones, with around 79% as singletons. Specimen: PBMCs. These receptors were obtained from a woman in her thirties or forties in good health. Some clones in this sample may be carry-over from other donors' samples.

The chain joins TRBV4-2 to TRBJ2-5; TRBD1 matches 8 bases. Per the germline V gene, CDR1 is LGHNA and CDR2 is YNFKEQ. V was clipped by 3 bases and J by 4 bases; unmatched bases: 7. The CDR3 spans 15 residues. CDR3 in amino acids: CASSQGNGQGETQYF. The DNA for the CDR3 is TGTGCCAGCAGCCAGGGCAATGGACAGGGAGAGACCCAGTACTTC.

The chain joins TRBV10-1 to TRBJ2-7; D possibly corresponds to TRBD2 (6 bases). This CDR3 is built from 15 residues. Germline lookup yields CDR1 WNHNN and CDR2 SYGVQD (reference sequence). V lost 4 bases and J lost 0, with 13 bases in between. The DNA for the CDR3 is TGCGCCAGCAGTGCTCTGGAGGGACGCTCCTACGAGCAGTACTTC. Its translation: CASSALEGRSYEQYF.

The chain couples TRBV7-9 to TRBJ2-3; a weak D match, TRBD2 (6 bases). The CDR3 spans 14 residues. Germline loops: CDR1 SEHNR, CDR2 FQNEAQ (reference sequence). The V and J ends lost 4 bases and 2 bases respectively, with 10 bases between them. This CDR3 reads CASSSGLPTDTQYF. CDR3 in DNA: TGTGCCAGCAGCTCGGGACTGCCCACAGATACGCAGTATTTT.

The chain uses TRBV4-2 and TRBJ2-3, with 11 bases aligning to TRBD2. V was pared by 1 base and J by 4 bases, with 7 bases of the junction left unmatched. Germline V lookup: CDR1 LGHNA, CDR2 YNFKEQ. This CDR3 spans 17 amino acids. CDR3 bases: TGTGCCAGCAGCCAAGCGATTAGCGGGAGGGCCTCAGATACGCAGTATTTT. Translated, it gives CASSQAISGRASDTQYF.

This clone was seen many times. This same CDR3 is encoded by further DNA sequences in the sample. This chain connects TRBV30 to TRBJ2-5, with 12 bases matching TRBD2. This CDR3 region has 13 residues. V shed 8 bases and J 9 bases; nucleotides not matched to a gene: 10. The germline gives CDR1 GTSNPN, CDR2 SVGIG (reference sequence). The CDR3 sequence: CAGSRTSGIAQYF. CDR3 DNA: TGTGCCGGAAGTAGGACTAGCGGGATAGCCCAGTACTTC. The complete variable domain, with remaining parts taken from reference TRBV30 and TRBJ2-5, reads SQTIHQWPATLVQPVGSPLSLECTVEGTSNPNLYWYRQAAGRGLQLLFYSVGIGQISSEVPQNLSASRPQDRQFILSSKKLLLSDSGFYLCAGSRTSGIAQYFGPGTRLLVL.

The chain has TRBV2 and TRBJ2-7, with D tentatively TRBD1 (5 bases). The CDR3 sequence is 13 residues long. Trimming shortened V by 5 bases and J by 7 bases, and 15 bases separated the two germline ends. The germline V gene has CDR1 SNHLY and CDR2 FYNNEI. The CDR3 DNA reads TGTGCCAGCAGTCCATTGCGCAAGGGGGAGCAGTACTTC. It yields the protein CASSPLRKGEQYF.

The rearrangement joins TRBV6-1 to TRBJ2-1; D unresolved. V lost 4 bases, J lost 7 bases, and 5 bases lay in between. Germline CDR1 reads MNHNS; CDR2 reads SASEGT. This CDR3 contains 11 residues. The CDR3: CASSAKNEQFF. The CDR3 bases are TGTGCCAGCAGTGCCAAGAATGAGCAGTTCTTC.

The rearrangement uses TRBV28 and TRBJ1-5; 9 bases agree with TRBD1. With 3 bases clipped from V and 3 bases from J, the junction kept 3 bases outside the gene matches. The length of the CDR3 is 15 residues. Germline V gene data show CDR1 as MDHEN and CDR2 as SYDVKM. CDR3 DNA sequence: TGTGCCAGCAGTTTTGGGACAGGGAACAATCAGCCCCAGCATTTT. Encoded protein: CASSFGTGNNQPQHF.